This TCR beta chain came from a study of shared clonotypes between healthy human individuals. On the study more broadly: A donor's plate count was three for CD4 naive and three for CD4 memory; CD8 naive had two and CD8 memory one.

The protocol was immunoSEQ multiplex PCR, while the TCRdb copy is restricted to in-frame clones and leaves out a portion. The sample consists of over a million clones, roughly 97% of them appearing once. The receptor was isolated from a man aged 30-40 years in good health. The sample comprised naive CD4+ T cells sorted from blood. As to subset: CD45RA+ positively selected.

This CDR3 is CASSQYGPGSYNEQFF. CDR3 bases: TGTGCCAGCAGCCAATATGGGCCAGGGTCATACAATGAGCAGTTCTTC. The chain combines TRBV9 with TRBJ2-1, with a tentative D call TRBD1 (5 bases). Germline loops: CDR1 SGDLS, CDR2 YYNGEE. The CDR3 covers 16 residues. The V gene lost 4 bases and the J gene lost 4 bases, with 18 bases spanning the gap.